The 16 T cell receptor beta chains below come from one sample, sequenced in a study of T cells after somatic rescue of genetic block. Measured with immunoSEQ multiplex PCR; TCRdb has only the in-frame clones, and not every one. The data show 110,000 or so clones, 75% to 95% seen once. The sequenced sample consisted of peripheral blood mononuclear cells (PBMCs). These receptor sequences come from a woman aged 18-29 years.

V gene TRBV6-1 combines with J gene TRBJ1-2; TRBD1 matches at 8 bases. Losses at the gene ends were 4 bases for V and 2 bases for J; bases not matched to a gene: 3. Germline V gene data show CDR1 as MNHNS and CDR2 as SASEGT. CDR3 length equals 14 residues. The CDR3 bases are TGTGCCAGCAGTGTCAGGACAGGGAACTATGGCTACACCTTC. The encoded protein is CASSVRTGNYGYTF.

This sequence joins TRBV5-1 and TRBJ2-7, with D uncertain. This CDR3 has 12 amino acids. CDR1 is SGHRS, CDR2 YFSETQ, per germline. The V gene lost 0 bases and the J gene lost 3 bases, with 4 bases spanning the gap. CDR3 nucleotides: TGCGCCAGCAGCTTGGAACGCTACGAGCAGTACTTC. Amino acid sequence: CASSLERYEQYF. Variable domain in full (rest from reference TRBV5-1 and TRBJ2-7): KAGVTQTPRYLIKTRGQQVTLSCSPISGHRSVSWYQQTPGQGLQFLFEYFSETQRNKGNFPGRFSGRQFSNSRSEMNVSTLELGDSALYLCASSLERYEQYFGPGTRLTVT.

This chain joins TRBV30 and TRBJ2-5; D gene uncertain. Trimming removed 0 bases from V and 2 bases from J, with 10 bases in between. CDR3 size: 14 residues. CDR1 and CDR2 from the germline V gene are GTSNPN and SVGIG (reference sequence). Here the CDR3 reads CAWSVVPMQETQYF. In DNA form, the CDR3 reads TGTGCCTGGAGTGTTGTACCGATGCAAGAGACCCAGTACTTC.

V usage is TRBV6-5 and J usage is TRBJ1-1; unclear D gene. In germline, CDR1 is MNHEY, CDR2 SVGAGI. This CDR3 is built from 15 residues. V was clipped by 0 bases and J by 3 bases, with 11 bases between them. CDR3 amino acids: CASSYSVQIDTEAFF. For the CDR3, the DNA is TGTGCCAGCAGTTACTCCGTCCAGATCGACACTGAAGCTTTCTTT.

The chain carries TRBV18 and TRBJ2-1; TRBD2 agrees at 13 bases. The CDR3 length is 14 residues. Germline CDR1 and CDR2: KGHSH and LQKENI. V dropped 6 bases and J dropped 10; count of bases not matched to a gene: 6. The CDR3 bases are TGTGCCAGCTCTGGGACTAGCGGGACCGTCGAGCAGTTCTTC. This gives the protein CASSGTSGTVEQFF.

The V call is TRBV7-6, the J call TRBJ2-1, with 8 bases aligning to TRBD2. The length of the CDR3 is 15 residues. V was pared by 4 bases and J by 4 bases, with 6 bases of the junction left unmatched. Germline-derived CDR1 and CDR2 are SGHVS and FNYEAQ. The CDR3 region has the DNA TGTGCCAGCAGCTCCTTAGCGGGGAATTACAATGAGCAGTTCTTC. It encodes CASSSLAGNYNEQFF.

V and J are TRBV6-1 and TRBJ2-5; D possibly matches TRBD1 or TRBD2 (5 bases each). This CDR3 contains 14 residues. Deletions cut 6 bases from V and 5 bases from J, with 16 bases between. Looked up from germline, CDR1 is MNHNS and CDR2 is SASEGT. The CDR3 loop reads CASSEDWGGETQYF. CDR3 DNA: TGTGCCAGCAGCGAGGACTGGGGCGGGGAGACCCAGTACTTC.

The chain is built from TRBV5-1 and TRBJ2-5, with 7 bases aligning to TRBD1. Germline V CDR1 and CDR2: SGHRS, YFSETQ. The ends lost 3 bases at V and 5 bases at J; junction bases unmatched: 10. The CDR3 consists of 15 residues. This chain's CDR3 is CASSSNTGDRETQYF. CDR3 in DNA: TGCGCCAGCAGCTCTAACACAGGGGATCGGGAGACCCAGTACTTC.

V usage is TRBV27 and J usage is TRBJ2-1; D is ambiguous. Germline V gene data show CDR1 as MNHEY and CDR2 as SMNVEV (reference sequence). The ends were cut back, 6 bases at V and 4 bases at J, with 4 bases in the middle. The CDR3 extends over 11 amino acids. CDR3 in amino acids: CASSRYNEQFF. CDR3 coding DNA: TGTGCCAGCAGCCGGTACAATGAGCAGTTCTTC.

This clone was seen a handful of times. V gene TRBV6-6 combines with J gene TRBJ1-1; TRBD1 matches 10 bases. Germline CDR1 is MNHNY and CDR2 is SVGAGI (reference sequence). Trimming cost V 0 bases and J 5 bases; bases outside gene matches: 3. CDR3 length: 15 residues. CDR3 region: CASSYSTGGETEAFF. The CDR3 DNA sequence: TGTGCCAGCAGTTACTCGACAGGGGGCGAAACTGAAGCTTTCTTT.

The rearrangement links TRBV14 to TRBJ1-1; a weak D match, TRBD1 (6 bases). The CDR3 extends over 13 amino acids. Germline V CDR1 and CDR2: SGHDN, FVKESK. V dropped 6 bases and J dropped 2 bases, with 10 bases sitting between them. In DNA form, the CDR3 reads TGTGCCAGCAGGCTACAGGGTAACACTGAAGCTTTCTTT. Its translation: CASRLQGNTEAFF.

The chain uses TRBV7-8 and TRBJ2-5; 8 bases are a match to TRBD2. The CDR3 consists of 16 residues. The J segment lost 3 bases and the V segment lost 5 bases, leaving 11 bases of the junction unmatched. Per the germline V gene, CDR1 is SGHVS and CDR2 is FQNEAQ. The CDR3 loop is CASSLNPGGTKETQYF. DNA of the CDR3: TGTGCCAGCAGCCTAAACCCGGGGGGGACTAAAGAGACCCAGTACTTC.

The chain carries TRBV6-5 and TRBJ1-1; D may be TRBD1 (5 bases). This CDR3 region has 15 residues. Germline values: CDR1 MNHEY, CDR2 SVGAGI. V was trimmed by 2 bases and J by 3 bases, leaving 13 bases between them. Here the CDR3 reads CASSYGTGMYTEAFF. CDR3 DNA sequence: TGTGCCAGCAGTTACGGGACGGGGATGTACACTGAAGCTTTCTTT.

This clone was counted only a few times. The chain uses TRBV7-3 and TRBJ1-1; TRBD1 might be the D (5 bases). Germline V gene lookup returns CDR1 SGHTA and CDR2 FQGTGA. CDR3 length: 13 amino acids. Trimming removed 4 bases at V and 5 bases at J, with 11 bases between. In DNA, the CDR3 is TGTGCCAGCAGCTCTGGCGGGGGTACTGAAGCTTTCTTT. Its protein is CASSSGGGTEAFF.

The CDR3 loop is CASSPRKWTGSGYTF. The CDR3 nucleotides read TGTGCCAGTAGTCCACGCAAATGGACAGGGAGTGGCTACACCTTC. This chain links TRBV19 with TRBJ1-2; 8 bases line up with TRBD1. The CDR3 runs 15 residues. V lost 5 bases, J lost 7 bases, and 12 bases stayed unmatched. Looked up from germline, CDR1 is LNHDA and CDR2 is SQIVND (reference sequence). The whole variable domain, remainder taken from reference TRBV19 and TRBJ1-2, is DGGITQSPKYLFRKEGQNVTLSCEQNLNHDAMYWYRQDPGQGLRLIYYSQIVNDFQKGDIAEGYSVSREKKESFPLTVTSAQKNPTAFYLCASSPRKWTGSGYTFGSGTRLTVV.

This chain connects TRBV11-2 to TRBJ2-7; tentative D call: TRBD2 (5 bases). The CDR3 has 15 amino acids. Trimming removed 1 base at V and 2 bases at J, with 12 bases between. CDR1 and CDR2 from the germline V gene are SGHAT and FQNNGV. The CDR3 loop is CASSLVTVGAYEQYF. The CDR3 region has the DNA TGTGCCAGCAGCTTAGTAACAGTCGGGGCCTACGAGCAGTACTTC.